This T cell receptor (beta chain) originates from a study of cytotoxic CD8 clonotypes in ibrutinib-treated CLL. Overall study: Among the patients, about a dozen presented as relapsed/refractory and 15 as treatment-naive; roughly 17 showed unmutated IGHV. Partial responses numbered some 24 and complete responses 2; after a median around 72 months, roughly 15 stayed remitted and some twelve progressed.

Investigators sought sequencing depths of between 1 in 200,000 and 1 in 1 million T cells. Clones were sequenced by immunoSEQ multiplex PCR, and TCRdb holds only the in-frame ones, with some missing. The sample lists 75,000 to 80,000 clones; approximately 87% were seen once. V was clipped by 7 bases and J by 2 bases; unmatched bases: 18. The CDR3 is 18 amino acids. Germline CDR1 SGHVS, CDR2 FQNEAQ. The rearrangement links TRBV7-8 to TRBJ2-7; 9 nucleotides align to TRBD2. The specimen was PBMCs, collected after 24 months of ibrutinib treatment. The origin of this receptor is a human donor with chronic lymphocytic leukemia. The DNA of the CDR3 is TGTGCCAGCACCCAGGGGGATTTAGGGCTAGCGGGAACCTACGAGCAGTACTTC. It encodes CASTQGDLGLAGTYEQYF. Based on the CDR3 plus reference TRBV7-8 and TRBJ2-7, the full variable domain is GAGVSQSPRYKVAKRGQDVALRCDPISGHVSLFWYQQALGQGPEFLTYFQNEAQLDKSGLPSDRFFAERPEGSVSTLKIQRTQQEDSAVYLCASTQGDLGLAGTYEQYFGPGTRLTVT.